This T cell receptor (beta chain) comes out of a study of cytomegalovirus exposure and HLA in healthy donors (dated 2017 in TCRdb). A note on the overall study: An earlier analysis of several hundred of the donors reported more than 250 Gb of sequence data and more than 90 million unique TCR beta sequences from some 180 million T cells. An early release covering about 600 HLA-typed donors comprised approximately 290 gigabases of sequencing data and some 79 million unique TCR sequences. Of the roughly 410 genotyped donors, approximately 80% were placed in the genetic ancestry cluster associated with self-reported Caucasian donors. The study was designed to test whether signatures of past pathogen exposure could be identified by cataloging public T cell receptors. The study used immunosequencing to profile the T cell repertoires of approximately 690 subjects and linked those repertoires to cytomegalovirus serostatus. A separate validation cohort of roughly 130 different subjects was used in addition to the roughly 700-subject first cohort. To predict cytomegalovirus infection status, the study brought together high-throughput TCR immunosequencing, statistical association of individual TCRs with disease status, and machine learning. In a later analysis, previously published TCR beta repertoires from hundreds of donors were re-analyzed and high-resolution HLA genotyping was added so that TCR occurrence patterns could be studied. In the later analysis, no new phenotypic data were used to find candidate immune exposures; instead, reliance was placed on TCR beta sequences and their occurrence across donors. An earlier analysis of more than 450 of the donors used high-throughput TCR beta sequencing to judge whether each TCR beta V gene segment behaved as functional or pseudogenic. Donor age, sex, ethnicity and CMV serostatus were compiled alongside the repertoire data. Genome-wide SNP genotypes for about 60% of the roughly 670 donors were used in a later genetic analysis, which treated that subset as a discovery cohort. Every discovery cohort repertoire had been produced on one sequencing platform. Class I and class II HLA loci were covered by the typing at four-digit resolution. Typing coverage varied by locus: about 629-640 donors for A, B, C, DRB1 and DQB1; approximately 560 for DQA1; about 590 for DPA1; more than 450 for DPB1. Because of strong linkage in the cohort, a handful of DR-DQ haplotypes were treated as single units for association and clustering. On average, around 240,000 unique TCR beta nucleotide sequences were sequenced per donor among 398 genotyped donors of the cohort, with around 19% of those sequences being non-productive. General conclusions and limits of the study: When HLA alleles, especially DR and DQ, strongly co-occurred, TCR associations were difficult to assign to individual alleles. A further reported finding was that TCR beta sequences accurately predicted the HLA-A and HLA-B alleles for most subjects in the first cohort. Compared with the approximately 670-donor mean, donors in an Asian-associated ancestry cluster had fewer N-insertions in productive TCRs, according to a later genetic analysis. CMV serostatus was the only immune exposure information available for the cohort. A later analysis found that HLA-associated TCR beta chains were more clonally expanded and had lower generation probabilities than equally common non-associated chains. Specific HLA alleles were associated with 15,000 to 20,000 TCR beta sequences at a false discovery rate of 0.05 in a later analysis. The classifier was reported to diagnose cytomegalovirus status with high specificity and sensitivity in both the original cohort and the validation cohort. Sequencing depth was assumed to be roughly uniform across donors in the presence/absence analyses, though that assumption may not hold. In a later genetic analysis, a missense DCLRE1C variant was associated with V-gene and J-gene trimming of TCR beta chains, and the association was replicated in an independent cohort. In vitro tests confirmed that a few of the cytomegalovirus-associated TCR beta chains recognize cytomegalovirus antigens. Linkage disequilibrium might explain the correlated functional status among segregating V segments, but an unknown experimental factor could not be excluded. Because the 87-base-pair reads could not distinguish some IMGT-functional V segments, including TRBV6-2 and TRBV6-3, those segments were excluded. A group of highly shared sequence variants was considered likely to be a technical artifact of the sequencing pipeline. The earlier analysis of 587 of the donors excluded around 17 rarely observed V segments, including chromosome 9 orphons, because counts were too low. In the study, some 160 TCR beta chains were listed as associated with cytomegalovirus. A later analysis reported that several top co-occurrence clusters appeared linked to parvovirus B19, influenza, CMV and Epstein-Barr virus. Because HLA typing was unavailable for some donors at each locus, only the typed subset was used in association tests. It was suggested by the authors that the approach could potentially be generalized to other disease states and immunological phenotypes. While some public TCRs were present in many individuals, most TCR sequences turned up only very rarely across donors. In an earlier analysis of approximately 600 of the donors, most TCR beta V segments were observed in productive rearrangements about 87% or about 30% of the time, broadly matching IMGT annotations. A later analysis found that TCR association rates varied across HLA loci, with DRB1 alleles showing the most associated TCRs and HLA-C alleles the fewest. Most CMV-associated TCR beta chains appeared to be HLA-restricted in a later analysis, and the HLA associations seemed to be driven largely by CMV exposure. This cohort had only TCR beta chains sequenced, and the lack of alpha or paired-chain data limited which features could be detected.

This clone was counted only a few times. Which antigen it targets is not known. No quality values exist for individual bases; no much larger clone is one base distant. In total, around 600 healthy bone marrow donors made up the cohort. At the time of sampling, every cohort member was nominally healthy, though immune exposures that went unrecorded were likely present. The donor tested CMV seronegative, placing the donor among the 350 to 400 seronegative members of the cohort. A peripheral blood sample was collected from each donor, and TCR beta sequencing was performed on peripheral blood mononuclear cells. Genomic DNA extraction from the blood cell samples was performed with the Qiagen DNeasy Blood Extraction Kit. The CDR3 holds 11 amino acids from the cysteine to the phenylalanine. Just the 33-base CDR3 DNA is kept, in frame starting at base 1. CDR1 DFQATT and CDR2 SNEGSKA were looked up in the germline V gene (reference sequence). V is clipped by 7 bases and J by 0 bases, and the sequence between their germline boundaries is 7 bases long.

The library was built by means of the immunoSEQ multiplex PCR assay. For the multiplex PCR, a mixture combining 60 forward primers for TCR Vbeta segments and 13 reverse primers for TCR Jbeta segments was used. A multiplex PCR assay on genomic DNA amplified the CDR3 region of rearranged TCR beta genes. Amplified TCR beta libraries were sequenced as 87-base-pair reads on the Illumina HiSeq System. The authors' analysis ran thus. A later analysis tallied roughly 78 million unique TCR beta chains across the approximately 670 repertoires, and approximately 11 million of those chains were shared by two or more donors. Raw reads were error-corrected and collapsed into unique sequences with a nearest-neighbor algorithm that merged closely related sequences to remove PCR and sequencing errors. V, D and J gene segments were assigned by aligning CDR3 sequences to IMGT reference sequences. For a sequence to be retained, a match of at least six nucleotides was required to both a V gene segment and a J gene segment. A rearrangement was called productive if the CDR3 had no stop codons and remained in frame with V and J, and every other rearrangement was called non-productive. CDR3 was defined by IMGT convention, running from the second conserved V-encoded cysteine to the conserved J-encoded phenylalanine. Sequences without an unambiguous match to a single V gene segment were excluded from the earlier analysis of almost 600 of the donors. In an earlier analysis of a few hundred of the donors, V segments were called functional above 56.7% productive rearrangements and were called segregating when the between-donor standard deviation exceeded 5%. A statistical classification framework was built to diagnose cytomegalovirus status from the catalog of TCR beta chain sequences. V and J gene assignment, in a later analysis, came from comparing TCR nucleotide sequences with IMGT/GENE-DB human TR gene sequences. In a later analysis, CDR3 sequences and most-parsimonious VDJ recombination scenarios were assigned using the TCRdist pipeline. A later analysis defined each TCR beta chain by its CDR3 amino acid sequence plus V-gene family, and excluded reads lacking a unique V-gene family. To address suspected cross-contamination and a sequencing artifact, a later analysis removed a few hundred highly shared, low-generation-probability nucleotide sequences. For each public chain, a later analysis derived a clonal expansion index from normalized ranks of inferred template counts within each repertoire. In a later analysis, generation probabilities were computed using a VDJ recombination model fitted to out-of-frame rearrangements, and the results were checked against IGoR. In a later analysis, TCR-TCR, TCR-HLA and TCR-CMV co-occurrence was scored with hypergeometric tests, and a repertoire-size bias correction was applied to TCR pairs. False discovery rates were estimated in a later analysis by permuting HLA or CMV assignments 20 times. In a later analysis, co-occurring TCRs were grouped using DBSCAN, with TCRdist sequence similarity added in when clustering inside HLA-allele-positive subsets. For co-occurrence clustering, repertoires with fewer than 30,000 or more than 120,000 public chains were excluded, along with roughly 5 repertoires with anomalous nucleotide sharing. TCRdb took over this immuneACCESS table, retaining in-frame rearrangements with V and J assigned. Such tables are incomplete; in checked studies, under half of the missing clones stem from an unresolved V gene, and the remainder is unexplained. V, J and clone size reflect that table, while D and trimming were determined from the DNA. The sample table shows roughly 140,000 clones, and around 10% are seen once. In total, the top ten clones hold about 1.7% of the sample.

Material for sequencing was PBMCs. The receptor comes from a male donor in good health and CMV-seronegative. The rearranged chain carries TRBV20-1 and TRBJ2-7; TRBD1 could be the D gene, as 6 bases match. The encoded CDR3 is CSGGGSYEQYF. DNA sequence: TGCAGTGGAGGGGGCTCCTACGAGCAGTACTTC.